This entry is about one T cell receptor beta chain. As yet, its antigen is unknown. A sample-barcoded 5' primer and a J-beta primer mix were used in a second PCR of about 7 to 12 cycles. With 12 random nucleotides, a template-switch adaptor tagged each individual cDNA molecule. Each CDR3 protein is one row after TCRdb ran MiXCR on the 5' RACE reads. The sample lists about a million distinct CDR3 sequences, roughly 51% occurring once. The data belong to a study of blood T cells in healthy people across ages. The CDR3 sequence is 14 residues long. Looked up from germline, CDR1 is SGHRS and CDR2 is YFSETQ. V shed 0 bases and J shed 1 base, with 7 bases lying between them. General study results and limits: PBMCs that were unsorted prevented a conclusive naive versus antigen-experienced comparison.

This TCR came from a woman aged 55-69 years in good health. The chain employs TRBV5-1 and TRBJ2-5, with D uncertain. The source material was blood. The CDR3 is CASSLDDFQETQYF. In DNA, the CDR3 is TGCGCCAGCAGCTTGGACGACTTCCAAGAGACCCAGTACTTC. Looking up the rest from reference TRBV5-1 and TRBJ2-5 gives the full variable domain: KAGVTQTPRYLIKTRGQQVTLSCSPISGHRSVSWYQQTPGQGLQFLFEYFSETQRNKGNFPGRFSGRQFSNSRSEMNVSTLELGDSALYLCASSLDDFQETQYFGPGTRLLVL.